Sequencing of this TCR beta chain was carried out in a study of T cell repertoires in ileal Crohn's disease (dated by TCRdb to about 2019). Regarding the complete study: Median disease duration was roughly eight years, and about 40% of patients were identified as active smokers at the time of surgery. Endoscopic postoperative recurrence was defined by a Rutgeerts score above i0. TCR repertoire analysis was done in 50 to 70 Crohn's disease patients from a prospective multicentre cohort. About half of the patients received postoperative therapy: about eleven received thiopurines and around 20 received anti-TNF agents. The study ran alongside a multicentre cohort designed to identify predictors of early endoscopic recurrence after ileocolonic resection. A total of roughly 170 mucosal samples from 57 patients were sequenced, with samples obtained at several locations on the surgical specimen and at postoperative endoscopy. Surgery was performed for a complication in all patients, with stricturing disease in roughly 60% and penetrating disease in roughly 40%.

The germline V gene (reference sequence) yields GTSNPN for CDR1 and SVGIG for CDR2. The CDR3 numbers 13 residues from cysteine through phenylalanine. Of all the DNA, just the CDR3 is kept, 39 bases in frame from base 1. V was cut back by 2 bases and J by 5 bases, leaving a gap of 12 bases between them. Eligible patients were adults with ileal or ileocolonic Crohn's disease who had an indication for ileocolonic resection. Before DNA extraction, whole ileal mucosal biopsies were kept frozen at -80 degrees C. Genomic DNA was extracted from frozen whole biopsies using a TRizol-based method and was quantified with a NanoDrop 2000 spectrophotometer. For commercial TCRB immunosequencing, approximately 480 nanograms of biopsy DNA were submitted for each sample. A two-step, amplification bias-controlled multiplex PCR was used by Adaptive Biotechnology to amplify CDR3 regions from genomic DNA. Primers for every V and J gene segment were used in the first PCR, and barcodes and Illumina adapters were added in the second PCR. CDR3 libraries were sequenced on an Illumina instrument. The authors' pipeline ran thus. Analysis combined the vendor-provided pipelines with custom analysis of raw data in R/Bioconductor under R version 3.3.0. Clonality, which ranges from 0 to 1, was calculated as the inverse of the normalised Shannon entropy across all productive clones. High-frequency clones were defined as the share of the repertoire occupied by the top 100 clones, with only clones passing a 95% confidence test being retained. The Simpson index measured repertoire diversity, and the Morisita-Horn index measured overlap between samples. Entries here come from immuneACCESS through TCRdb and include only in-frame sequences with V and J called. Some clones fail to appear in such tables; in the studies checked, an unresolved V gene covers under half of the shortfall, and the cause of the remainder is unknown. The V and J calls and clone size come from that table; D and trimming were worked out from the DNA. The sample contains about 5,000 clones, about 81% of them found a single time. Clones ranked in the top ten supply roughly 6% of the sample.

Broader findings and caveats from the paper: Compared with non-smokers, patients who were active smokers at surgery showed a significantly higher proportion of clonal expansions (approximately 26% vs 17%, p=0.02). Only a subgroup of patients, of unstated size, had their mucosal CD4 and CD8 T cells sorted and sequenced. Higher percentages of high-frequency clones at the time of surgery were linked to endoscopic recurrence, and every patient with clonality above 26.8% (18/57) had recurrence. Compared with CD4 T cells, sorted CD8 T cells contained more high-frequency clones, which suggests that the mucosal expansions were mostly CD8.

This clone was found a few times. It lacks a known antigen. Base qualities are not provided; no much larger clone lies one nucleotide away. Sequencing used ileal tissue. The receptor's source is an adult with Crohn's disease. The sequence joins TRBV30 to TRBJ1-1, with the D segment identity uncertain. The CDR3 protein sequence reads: CAWSPPGRTEAFF. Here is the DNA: TGTGCCTGGAGTCCCCCGGGGAGAACTGAAGCTTTCTTT.